This TCR beta chain was recorded in a study of T cells in women clearing cervical HPV infection. This table comes from immunoSEQ multiplex PCR, and its TCRdb copy is limited to in-frame clones, with some not included. Its table records about 46,000 clones. Looked up from germline, CDR1 is LNHDA and CDR2 is SQIVND (reference sequence). The CDR3 totals 13 residues. Comments on this clone: The observed sequence ends 3 residues before the CDR3 terminus, with the missing tail filled in from the germline J gene.

This TCR came from a woman aged 18-69 years with a cervical HPV16 infection that either progressed to CIN3+ or cleared (not recorded which). What was sequenced was blood buffy coat. This chain uses TRBV19 with TRBJ2-2; 9 positions match TRBD1. This CDR3 reads CASETGGLEKLFF. The CDR3 DNA, read in part, is TGTGCCAGTGAAACAGGGGGCCTTGAAAAG.